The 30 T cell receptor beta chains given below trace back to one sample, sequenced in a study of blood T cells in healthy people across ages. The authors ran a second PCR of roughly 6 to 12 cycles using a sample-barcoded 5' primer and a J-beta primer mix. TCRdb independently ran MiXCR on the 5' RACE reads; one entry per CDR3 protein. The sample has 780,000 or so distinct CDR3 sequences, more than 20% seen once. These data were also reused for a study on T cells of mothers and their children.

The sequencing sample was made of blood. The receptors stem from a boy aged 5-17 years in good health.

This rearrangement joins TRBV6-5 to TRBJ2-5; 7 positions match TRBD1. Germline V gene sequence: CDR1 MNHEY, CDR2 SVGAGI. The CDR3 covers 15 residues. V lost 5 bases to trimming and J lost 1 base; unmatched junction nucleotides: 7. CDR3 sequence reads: CASSEDRESQETQYF. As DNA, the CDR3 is TGTGCCAGCAGTGAAGACAGGGAAAGCCAAGAGACCCAGTACTTC.

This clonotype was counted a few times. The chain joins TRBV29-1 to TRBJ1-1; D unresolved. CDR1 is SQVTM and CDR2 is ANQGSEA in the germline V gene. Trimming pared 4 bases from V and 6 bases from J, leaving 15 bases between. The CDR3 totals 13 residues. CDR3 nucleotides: TGCAGCGTTGCCGGGGTATTATTGCCTGAAGCTTTCTTT. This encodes CSVAGVLLPEAFF. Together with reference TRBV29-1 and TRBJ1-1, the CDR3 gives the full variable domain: SAVISQKPSRDICQRGTSLTIQCQVDSQVTMMFWYRQQPGQSLTLIATANQGSEATYESGFVIDKFPISRPNLTFSTLTVSNMSPEDSSIYLCSVAGVLLPEAFFGQGTRLTVV.

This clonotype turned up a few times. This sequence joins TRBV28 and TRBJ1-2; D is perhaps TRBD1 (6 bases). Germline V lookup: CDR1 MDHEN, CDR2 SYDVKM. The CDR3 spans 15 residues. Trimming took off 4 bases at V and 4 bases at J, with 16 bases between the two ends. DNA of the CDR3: TGTGCCAGCAGTTCAAGGGGGGACTCGATCTATGGCTACACCTTC. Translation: CASSSRGDSIYGYTF.

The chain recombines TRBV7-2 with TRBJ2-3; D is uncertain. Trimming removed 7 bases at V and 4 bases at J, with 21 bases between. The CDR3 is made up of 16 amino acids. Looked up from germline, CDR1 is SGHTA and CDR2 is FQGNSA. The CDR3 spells CASNPGREGVPDTQYF. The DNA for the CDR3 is TGTGCCAGCAACCCCGGTCGTGAAGGAGTACCAGATACGCAGTATTTT.

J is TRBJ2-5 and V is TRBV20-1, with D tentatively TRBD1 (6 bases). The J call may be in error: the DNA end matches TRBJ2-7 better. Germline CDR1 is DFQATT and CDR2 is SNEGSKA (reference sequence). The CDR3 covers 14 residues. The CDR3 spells CSANYGTYSYEQYF. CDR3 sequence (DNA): TGCAGTGCTAACTATGGGACATACTCCTACGAGCAGTACTTC.

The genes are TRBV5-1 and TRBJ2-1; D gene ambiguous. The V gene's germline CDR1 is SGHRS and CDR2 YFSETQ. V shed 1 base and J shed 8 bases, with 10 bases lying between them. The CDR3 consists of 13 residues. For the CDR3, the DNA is TGCGCCAGCAGCTTGACTTTAGCCGATGAGCAGTTCTTC. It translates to CASSLTLADEQFF.

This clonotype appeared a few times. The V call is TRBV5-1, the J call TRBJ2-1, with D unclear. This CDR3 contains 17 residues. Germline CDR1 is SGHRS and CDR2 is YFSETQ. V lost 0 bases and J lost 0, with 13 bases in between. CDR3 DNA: TGCGCCAGCAGCTTGGAGGCAGGTCAAAGCTCCTACAATGAGCAGTTCTTC. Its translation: CASSLEAGQSSYNEQFF. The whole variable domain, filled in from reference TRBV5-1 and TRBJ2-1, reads KAGVTQTPRYLIKTRGQQVTLSCSPISGHRSVSWYQQTPGQGLQFLFEYFSETQRNKGNFPGRFSGRQFSNSRSEMNVSTLELGDSALYLCASSLEAGQSSYNEQFFGPGTRLTVL.

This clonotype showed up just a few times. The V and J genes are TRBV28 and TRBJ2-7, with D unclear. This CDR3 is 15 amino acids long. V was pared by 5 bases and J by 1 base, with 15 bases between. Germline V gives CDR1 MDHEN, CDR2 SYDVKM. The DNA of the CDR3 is TGTGCCAGCAGTGACTCCTCGTCCCTTTCCTACGAGCAGTACTTC. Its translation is CASSDSSSLSYEQYF.

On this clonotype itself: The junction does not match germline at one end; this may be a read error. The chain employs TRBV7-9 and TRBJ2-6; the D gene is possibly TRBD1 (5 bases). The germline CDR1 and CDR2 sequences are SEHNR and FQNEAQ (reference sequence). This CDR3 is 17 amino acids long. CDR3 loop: CASSLKPQGTGANVLPF. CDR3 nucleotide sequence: TGTGCCAGCAGCTTGAAACCGCAGGGCACTGGGGCCAACGTCCTGCCTTTC.

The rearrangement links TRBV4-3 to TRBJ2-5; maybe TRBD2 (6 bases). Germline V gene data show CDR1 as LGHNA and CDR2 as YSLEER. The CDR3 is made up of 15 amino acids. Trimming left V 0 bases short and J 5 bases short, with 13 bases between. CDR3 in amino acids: CASSQDRSGVETQYF. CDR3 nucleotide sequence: TGCGCCAGCAGCCAAGATAGGTCGGGGGTGGAGACCCAGTACTTC.

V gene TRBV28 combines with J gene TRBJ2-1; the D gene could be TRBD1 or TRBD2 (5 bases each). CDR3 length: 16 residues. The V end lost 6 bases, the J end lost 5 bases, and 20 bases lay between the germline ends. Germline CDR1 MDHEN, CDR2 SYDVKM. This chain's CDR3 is CASSNPRGSRDNEQFF. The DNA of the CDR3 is TGTGCCAGCAGCAACCCTCGGGGTAGCAGGGACAATGAGCAGTTCTTC.

In DNA, the CDR3 is TGTGCCAGCAGCTTATCGAGTCAGCCCCAGCATTTT. It is translated as CASSLSSQPQHF. The V call is TRBV7-9, the J call TRBJ1-5; no clear D gene. Trimming took off 2 bases at V and 6 bases at J, with 5 bases between the two ends. CDR1 and CDR2 (germline): SEHNR, FQNEAQ (reference sequence). The CDR3 runs to 12 residues.

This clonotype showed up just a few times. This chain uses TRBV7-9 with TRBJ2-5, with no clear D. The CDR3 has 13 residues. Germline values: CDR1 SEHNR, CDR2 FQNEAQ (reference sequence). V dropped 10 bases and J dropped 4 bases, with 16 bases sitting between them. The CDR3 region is CATETGLGETQYF. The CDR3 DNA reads TGTGCCACTGAAACCGGATTGGGAGAGACCCAGTACTTC.

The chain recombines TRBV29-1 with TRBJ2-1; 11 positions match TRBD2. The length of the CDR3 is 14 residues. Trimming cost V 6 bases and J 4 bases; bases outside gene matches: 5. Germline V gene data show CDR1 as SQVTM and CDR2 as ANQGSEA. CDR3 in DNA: TGCAGCGTAACGGGACTAGCGGAATACAATGAGCAGTTCTTC. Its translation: CSVTGLAEYNEQFF.

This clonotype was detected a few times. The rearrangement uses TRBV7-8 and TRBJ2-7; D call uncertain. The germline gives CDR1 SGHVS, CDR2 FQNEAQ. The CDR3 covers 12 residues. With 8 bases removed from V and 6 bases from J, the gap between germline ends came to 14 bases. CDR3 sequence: CASRRASGEQYF. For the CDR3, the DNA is TGTGCCAGCCGACGAGCCTCGGGCGAGCAGTACTTC.

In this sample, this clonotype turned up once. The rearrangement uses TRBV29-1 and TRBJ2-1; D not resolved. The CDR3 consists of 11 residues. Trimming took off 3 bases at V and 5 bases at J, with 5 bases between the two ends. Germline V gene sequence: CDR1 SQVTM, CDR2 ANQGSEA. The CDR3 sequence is CSVDRHNEQFF. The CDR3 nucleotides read TGCAGCGTTGACCGGCACAATGAGCAGTTCTTC.

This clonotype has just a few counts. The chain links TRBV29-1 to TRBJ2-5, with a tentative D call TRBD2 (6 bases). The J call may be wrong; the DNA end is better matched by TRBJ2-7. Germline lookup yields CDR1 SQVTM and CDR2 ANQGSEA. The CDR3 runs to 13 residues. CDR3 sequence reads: CSVERRVGDEQYF. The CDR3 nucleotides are TGCAGCGTTGAACGGAGGGTTGGCGACGAGCAGTACTTC.

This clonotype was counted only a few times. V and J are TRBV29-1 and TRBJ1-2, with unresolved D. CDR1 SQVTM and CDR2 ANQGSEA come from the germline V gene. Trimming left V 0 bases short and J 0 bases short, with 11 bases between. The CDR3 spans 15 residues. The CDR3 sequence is CSVEEAGTPNYGYTF. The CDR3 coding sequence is TGCAGCGTTGAAGAGGCGGGCACTCCTAACTATGGCTACACCTTC.

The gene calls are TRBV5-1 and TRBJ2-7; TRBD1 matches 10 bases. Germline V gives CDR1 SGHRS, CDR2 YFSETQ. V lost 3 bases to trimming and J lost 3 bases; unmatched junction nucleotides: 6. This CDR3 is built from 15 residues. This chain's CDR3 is CASSSYRDRGYEQYF. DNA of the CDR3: TGCGCCAGCAGCTCGTACCGGGACAGGGGCTACGAGCAGTACTTC.

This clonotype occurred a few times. The CDR3 DNA reads as TGTGCCAGCAGTACGGCCCGGAGCTCCTATAATTCACCCCTCCACTTT. Translated, it gives CASSTARSSYNSPLHF. The rearrangement links TRBV12-3 or TRBV12-4 to TRBJ1-6; D is unclear. The CDR3 is 16 residues long. V lost 5 bases and J 0 bases, leaving 11 bases between the germline ends.

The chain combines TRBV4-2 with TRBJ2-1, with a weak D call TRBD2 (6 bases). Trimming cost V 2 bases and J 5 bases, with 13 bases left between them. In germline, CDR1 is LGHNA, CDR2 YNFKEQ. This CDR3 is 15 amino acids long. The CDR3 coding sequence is TGTGCCAGCAGCCAACGTCTTAGCGGCGACAATGAGCAGTTCTTC. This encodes CASSQRLSGDNEQFF.

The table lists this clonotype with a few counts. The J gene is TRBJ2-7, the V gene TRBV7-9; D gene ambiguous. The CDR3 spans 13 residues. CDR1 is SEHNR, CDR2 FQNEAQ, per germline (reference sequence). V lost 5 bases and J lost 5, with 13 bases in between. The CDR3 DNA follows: TGTGCCAGCAGCGCGCAGAGGACGGACGAGCAGTACTTC. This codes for CASSAQRTDEQYF.

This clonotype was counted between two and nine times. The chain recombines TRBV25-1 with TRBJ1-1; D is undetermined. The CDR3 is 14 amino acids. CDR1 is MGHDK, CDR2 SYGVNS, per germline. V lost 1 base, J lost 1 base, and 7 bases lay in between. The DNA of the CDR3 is TGTGCCAGCAGTGAATCTGGCCGGAACACTGAAGCTTTCTTT. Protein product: CASSESGRNTEAFF. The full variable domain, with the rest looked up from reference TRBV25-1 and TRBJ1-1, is EADIYQTPRYLVIGTGKKITLECSQTMGHDKMYWYQQDPGMELHLIHYSYGVNSTEKGDLSSESTVSRIRTEHFPLTLESARPSHTSQYLCASSESGRNTEAFFGQGTRLTVV.

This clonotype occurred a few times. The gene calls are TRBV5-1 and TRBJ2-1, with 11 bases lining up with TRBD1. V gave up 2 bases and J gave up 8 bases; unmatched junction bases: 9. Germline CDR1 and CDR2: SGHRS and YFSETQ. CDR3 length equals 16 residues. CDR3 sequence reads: CASSFDWTGGLDEQFF. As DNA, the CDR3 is TGCGCCAGCAGCTTTGATTGGACAGGGGGCTTAGATGAGCAGTTCTTC. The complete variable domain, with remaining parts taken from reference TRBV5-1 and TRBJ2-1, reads KAGVTQTPRYLIKTRGQQVTLSCSPISGHRSVSWYQQTPGQGLQFLFEYFSETQRNKGNFPGRFSGRQFSNSRSEMNVSTLELGDSALYLCASSFDWTGGLDEQFFGPGTRLTVL.

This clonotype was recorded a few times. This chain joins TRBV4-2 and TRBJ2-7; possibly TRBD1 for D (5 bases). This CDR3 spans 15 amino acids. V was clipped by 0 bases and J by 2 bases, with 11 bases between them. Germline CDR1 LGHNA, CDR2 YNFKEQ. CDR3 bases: TGTGCCAGCAGCCAAGAACAGGCTACCGCCTACGAGCAGTACTTC. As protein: CASSQEQATAYEQYF.

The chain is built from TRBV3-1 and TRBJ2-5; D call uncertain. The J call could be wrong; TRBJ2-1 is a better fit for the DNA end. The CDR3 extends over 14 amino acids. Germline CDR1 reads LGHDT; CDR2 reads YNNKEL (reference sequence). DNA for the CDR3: TGTGCCAGCAGCCAAGGACCTGCACGGAATGAGCAGTTCTTC. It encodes CASSQGPARNEQFF.

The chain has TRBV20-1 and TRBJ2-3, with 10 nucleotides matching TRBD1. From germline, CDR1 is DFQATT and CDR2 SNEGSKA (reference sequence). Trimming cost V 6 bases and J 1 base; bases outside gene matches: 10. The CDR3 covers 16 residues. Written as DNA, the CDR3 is TGCAGTGCCAGCACCGGGACAGGGGCCGGCACAGATACGCAGTATTTT. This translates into CSASTGTGAGTDTQYF.

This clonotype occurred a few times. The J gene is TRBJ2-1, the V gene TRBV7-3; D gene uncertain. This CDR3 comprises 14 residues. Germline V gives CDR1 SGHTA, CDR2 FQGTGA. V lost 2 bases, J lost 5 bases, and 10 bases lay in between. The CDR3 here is CASSLDRDNNEQFF. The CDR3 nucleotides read TGTGCCAGCAGCTTAGATCGAGATAACAATGAGCAGTTCTTC.

Here the CDR3 reads CSARDGGRGLAGAGQYF. The CDR3, as DNA: TGCAGTGCTAGAGATGGTGGCCGTGGGCTAGCGGGAGCGGGCCAGTACTTC. V and J are TRBV20-1 and TRBJ2-5; the match to TRBD2 covers 10 bases. The CDR3 extends over 17 amino acids. Germline lookup yields CDR1 DFQATT and CDR2 SNEGSKA (reference sequence). Trimming cost V 0 bases and J 10 bases; bases outside gene matches: 17.

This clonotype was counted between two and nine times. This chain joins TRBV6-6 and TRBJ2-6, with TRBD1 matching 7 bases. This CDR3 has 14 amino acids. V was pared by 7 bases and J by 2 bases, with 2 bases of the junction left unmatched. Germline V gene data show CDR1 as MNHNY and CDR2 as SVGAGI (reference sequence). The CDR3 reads CASKGGTGANVLTF. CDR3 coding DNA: TGTGCCAGCAAAGGGGGCACTGGGGCCAACGTCCTGACTTTC.